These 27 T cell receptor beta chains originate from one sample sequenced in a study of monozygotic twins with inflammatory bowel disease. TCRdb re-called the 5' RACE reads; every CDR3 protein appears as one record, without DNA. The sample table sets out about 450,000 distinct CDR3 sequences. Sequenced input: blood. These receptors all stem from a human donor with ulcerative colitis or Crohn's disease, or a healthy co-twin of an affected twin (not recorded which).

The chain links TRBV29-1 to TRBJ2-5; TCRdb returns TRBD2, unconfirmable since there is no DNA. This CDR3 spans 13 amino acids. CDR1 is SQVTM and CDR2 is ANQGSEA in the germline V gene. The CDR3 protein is CSVEGEGMETQYF.

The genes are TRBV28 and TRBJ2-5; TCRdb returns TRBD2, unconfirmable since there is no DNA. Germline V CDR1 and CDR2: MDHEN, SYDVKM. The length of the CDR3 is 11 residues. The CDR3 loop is CASLWMETQYF.

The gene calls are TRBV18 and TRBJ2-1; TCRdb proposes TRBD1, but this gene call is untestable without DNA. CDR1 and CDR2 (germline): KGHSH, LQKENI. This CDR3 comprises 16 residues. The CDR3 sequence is CASSPPGAGGANEQFF. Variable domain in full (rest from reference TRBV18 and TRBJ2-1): NAGVMQNPRHLVRRRGQEARLRCSPMKGHSHVYWYRQLPEEGLKFMVYLQKENIIDESGMPKERFSAEFPKEGPSILRIQQVVRGDSAAYFCASSPPGAGGANEQFFGPGTRLTVL.

The chain's CDR3 is CASSITGGGQETQYF. The chain carries TRBV5-1 and TRBJ2-5; TCRdb names TRBD1, which stays unverified in the absence of DNA. Per germline, CDR1 SGHRS and CDR2 YFSETQ. The CDR3 loop spans 15 amino acids.

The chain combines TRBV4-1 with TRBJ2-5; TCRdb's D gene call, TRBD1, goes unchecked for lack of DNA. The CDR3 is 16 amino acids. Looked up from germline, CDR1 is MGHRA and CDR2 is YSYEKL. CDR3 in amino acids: CASSPGPGQGIETQYF.

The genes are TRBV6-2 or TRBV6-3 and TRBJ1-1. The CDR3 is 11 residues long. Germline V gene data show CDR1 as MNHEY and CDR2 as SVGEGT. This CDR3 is CASSPRTEAFF.

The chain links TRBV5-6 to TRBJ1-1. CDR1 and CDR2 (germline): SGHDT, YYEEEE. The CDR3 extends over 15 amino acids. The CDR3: CASSLVRGEGTEAFF.

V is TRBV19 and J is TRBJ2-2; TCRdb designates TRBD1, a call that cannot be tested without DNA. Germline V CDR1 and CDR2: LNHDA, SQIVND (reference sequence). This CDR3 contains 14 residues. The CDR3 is CASSITGLPGELFF.

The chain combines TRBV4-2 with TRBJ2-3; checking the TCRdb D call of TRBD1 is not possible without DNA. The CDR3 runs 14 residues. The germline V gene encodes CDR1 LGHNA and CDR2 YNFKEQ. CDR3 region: CASSQDGGGDTQYF.

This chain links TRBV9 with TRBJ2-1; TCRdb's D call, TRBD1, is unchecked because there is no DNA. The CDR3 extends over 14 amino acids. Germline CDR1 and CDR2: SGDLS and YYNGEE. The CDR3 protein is CASSGAGPNNEQFF.

CDR3 sequence reads: CASSTGQISTDTQYF. This sequence joins TRBV7-2 and TRBJ2-3; TCRdb picks TRBD1, but there is no DNA to check that call. Germline V gene data show CDR1 as SGHTA and CDR2 as FQGNSA. The CDR3 contains 15 residues.

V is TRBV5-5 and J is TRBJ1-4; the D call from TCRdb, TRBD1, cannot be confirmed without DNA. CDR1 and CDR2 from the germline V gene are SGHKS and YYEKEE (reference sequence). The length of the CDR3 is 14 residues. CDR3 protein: CASSFRDRNEKLFF.

CDR3: CAWSVPGRTDTQYF. The V gene is TRBV30, the J gene TRBJ2-3; checking the TCRdb D call of TRBD1 is not possible without DNA. The CDR3 is 14 amino acids. Germline V gives CDR1 GTSNPN, CDR2 SVGIG (reference sequence).

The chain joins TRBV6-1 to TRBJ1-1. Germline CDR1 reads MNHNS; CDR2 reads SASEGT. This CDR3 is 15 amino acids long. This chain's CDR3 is CASSRRVGGRTEAFF.

The CDR3 protein is CASSPPWQGSEKLFF. The chain employs TRBV18 and TRBJ1-4; the D gene TCRdb calls, TRBD1, cannot be checked with no DNA. Per the germline V gene, CDR1 is KGHSH and CDR2 is LQKENI. This CDR3 has 15 amino acids.

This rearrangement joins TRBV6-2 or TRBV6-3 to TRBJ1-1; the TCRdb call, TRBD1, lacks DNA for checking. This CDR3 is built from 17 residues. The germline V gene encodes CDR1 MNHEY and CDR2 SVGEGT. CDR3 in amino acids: CASSYTPGRGLATEAFF.

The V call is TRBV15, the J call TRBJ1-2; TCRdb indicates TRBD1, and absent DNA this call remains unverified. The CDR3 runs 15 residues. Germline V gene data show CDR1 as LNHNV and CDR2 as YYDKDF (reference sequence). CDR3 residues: CATSREKDTNYGYTF.

The CDR3 loop is CASSVETAWGQFF. The chain has TRBV9 and TRBJ2-1. The germline V gene encodes CDR1 SGDLS and CDR2 YYNGEE. This CDR3 is built from 13 residues.

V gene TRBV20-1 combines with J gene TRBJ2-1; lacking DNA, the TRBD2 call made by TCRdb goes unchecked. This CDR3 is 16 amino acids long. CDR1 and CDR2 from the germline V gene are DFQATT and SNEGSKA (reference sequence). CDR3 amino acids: CSARSGLAGVGNEQFF.

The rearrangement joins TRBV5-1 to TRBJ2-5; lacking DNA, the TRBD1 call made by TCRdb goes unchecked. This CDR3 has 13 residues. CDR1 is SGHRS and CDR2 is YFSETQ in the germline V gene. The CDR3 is CASSTGTEETQYF.

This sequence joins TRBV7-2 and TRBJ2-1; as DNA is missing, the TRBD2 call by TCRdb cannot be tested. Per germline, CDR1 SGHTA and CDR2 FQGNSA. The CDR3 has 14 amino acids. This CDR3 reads CASSLGEAHNEQFF. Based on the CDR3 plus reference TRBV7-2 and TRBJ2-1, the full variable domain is GAGVSQSPSNKVTEKGKDVELRCDPISGHTALYWYRQSLGQGLEFLIYFQGNSAPDKSGLPSDRFSAERTGGSVSTLTIQRTQQEDSAVYLCASSLGEAHNEQFFGPGTRLTVL.

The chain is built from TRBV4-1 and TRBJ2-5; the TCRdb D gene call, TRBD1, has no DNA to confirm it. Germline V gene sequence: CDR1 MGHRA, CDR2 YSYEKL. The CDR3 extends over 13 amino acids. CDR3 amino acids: CASRMGGSETQYF.

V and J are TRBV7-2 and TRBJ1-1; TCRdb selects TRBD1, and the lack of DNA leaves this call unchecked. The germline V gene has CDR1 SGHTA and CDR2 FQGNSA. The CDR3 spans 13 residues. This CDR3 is CASRQSLNTEAFF.

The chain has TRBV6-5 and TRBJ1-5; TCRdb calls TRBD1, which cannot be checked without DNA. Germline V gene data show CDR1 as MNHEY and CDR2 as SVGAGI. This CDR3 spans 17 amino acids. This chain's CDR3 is CASSYSIPREGNQPQHF.

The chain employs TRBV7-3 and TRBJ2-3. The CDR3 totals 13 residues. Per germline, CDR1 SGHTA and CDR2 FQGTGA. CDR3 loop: CASSPQHPDTQYF.

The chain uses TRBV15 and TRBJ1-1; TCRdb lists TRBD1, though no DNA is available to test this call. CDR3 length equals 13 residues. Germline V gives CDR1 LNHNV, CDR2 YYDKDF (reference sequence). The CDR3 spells CATSRMGGSEAFF.

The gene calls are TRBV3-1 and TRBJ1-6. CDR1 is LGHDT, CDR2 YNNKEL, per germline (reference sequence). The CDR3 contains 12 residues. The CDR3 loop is CASSRRNSPLHF.